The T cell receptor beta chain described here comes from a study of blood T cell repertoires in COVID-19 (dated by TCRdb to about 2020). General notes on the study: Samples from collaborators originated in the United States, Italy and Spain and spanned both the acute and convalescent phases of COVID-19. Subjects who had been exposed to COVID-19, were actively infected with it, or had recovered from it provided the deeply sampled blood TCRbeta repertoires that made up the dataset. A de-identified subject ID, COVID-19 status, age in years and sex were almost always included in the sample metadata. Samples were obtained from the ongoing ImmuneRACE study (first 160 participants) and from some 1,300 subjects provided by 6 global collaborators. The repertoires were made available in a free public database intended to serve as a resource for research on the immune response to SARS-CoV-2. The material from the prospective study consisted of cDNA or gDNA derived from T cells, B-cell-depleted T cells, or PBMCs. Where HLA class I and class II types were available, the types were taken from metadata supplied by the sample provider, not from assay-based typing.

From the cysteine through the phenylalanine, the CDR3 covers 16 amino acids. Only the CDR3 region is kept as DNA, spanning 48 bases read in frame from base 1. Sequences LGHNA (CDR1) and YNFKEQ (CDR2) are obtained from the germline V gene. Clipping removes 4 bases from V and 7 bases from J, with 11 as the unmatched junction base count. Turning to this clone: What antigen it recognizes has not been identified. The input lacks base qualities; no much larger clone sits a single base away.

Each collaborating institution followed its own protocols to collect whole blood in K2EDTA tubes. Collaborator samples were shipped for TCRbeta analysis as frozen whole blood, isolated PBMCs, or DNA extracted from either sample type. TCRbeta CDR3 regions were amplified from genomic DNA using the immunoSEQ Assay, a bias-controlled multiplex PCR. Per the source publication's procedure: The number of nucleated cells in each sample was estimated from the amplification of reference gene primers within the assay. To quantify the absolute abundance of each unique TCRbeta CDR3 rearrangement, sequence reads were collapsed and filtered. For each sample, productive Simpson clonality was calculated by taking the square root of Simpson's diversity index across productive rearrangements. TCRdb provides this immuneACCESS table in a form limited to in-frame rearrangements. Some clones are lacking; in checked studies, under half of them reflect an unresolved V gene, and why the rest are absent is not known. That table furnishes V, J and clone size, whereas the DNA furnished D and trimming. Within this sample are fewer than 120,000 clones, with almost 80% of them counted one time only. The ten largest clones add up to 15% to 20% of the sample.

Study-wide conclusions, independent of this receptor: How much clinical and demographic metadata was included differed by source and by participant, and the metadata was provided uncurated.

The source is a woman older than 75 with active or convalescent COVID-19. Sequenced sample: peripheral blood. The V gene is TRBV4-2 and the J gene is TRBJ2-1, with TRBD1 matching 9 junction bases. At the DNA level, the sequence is TGTGCCAGCAGCCGAACTACGGGACAGGGTCGGAATGAGCAGTTCTTC. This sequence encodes CASSRTTGQGRNEQFF.